A single sample is the source of the 2 T cell receptor beta chains below, sequenced in a study of monozygotic twins with inflammatory bowel disease. After re-calling the 5' RACE reads, TCRdb lists one entry per CDR3 protein, DNA absent. The specimen's table records 310,000 or so distinct CDR3 sequences. The sequencing sample was made of blood. Receptors were obtained from a human donor with ulcerative colitis or Crohn's disease, or a healthy co-twin of an affected twin (not recorded which).

The rearrangement links TRBV12-3 or TRBV12-4 to TRBJ2-2. The CDR3 has 13 amino acids. CDR3: CASERSNTGELFF.

V and J are TRBV6-6 and TRBJ1-1; the TCRdb D gene call, TRBD1, has no DNA to confirm it. The CDR3 covers 12 residues. CDR1 is MNHNY, CDR2 SVGAGI, per germline (reference sequence). The chain's CDR3 is CASIRGGTEAFF.